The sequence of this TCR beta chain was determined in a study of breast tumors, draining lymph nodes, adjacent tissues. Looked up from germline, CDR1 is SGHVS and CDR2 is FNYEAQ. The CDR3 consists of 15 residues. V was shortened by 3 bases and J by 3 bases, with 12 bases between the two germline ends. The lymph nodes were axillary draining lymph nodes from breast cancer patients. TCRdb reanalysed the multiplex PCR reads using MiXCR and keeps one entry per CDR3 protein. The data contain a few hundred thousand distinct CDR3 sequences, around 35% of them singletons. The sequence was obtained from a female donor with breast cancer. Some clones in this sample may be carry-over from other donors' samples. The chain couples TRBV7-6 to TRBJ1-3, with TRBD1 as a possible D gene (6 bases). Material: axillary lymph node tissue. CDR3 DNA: TGTGCCAGCAGCTTGGGGGGCGAGAATGGAAACACCATATATTTT. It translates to CASSLGGENGNTIYF. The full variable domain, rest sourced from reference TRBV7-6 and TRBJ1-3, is GAGVSQSPRYKVTKRGQDVALRCDPISGHVSLYWYRQALGQGPEFLTYFNYEAQQDKSGLPNDRFSAERPEGSISTLTIQRTEQRDSAMYRCASSLGGENGNTIYFGEGSWLTVV.